The 9 T cell receptor beta chains below were found in one sample sequenced in a study of T cells in Graves' hyperthyroidism and ophthalmopathy. The investigators amplified TCR beta CDR3 regions from RNA transcripts. HTBI primers drove first-round RT-PCR of the TCR CDR3. Using its own MiXCR run on the multiplex PCR reads, TCRdb lists one record per CDR3 protein. Here the sample spans roughly 250,000 distinct CDR3 sequences, about 17% being singletons. Source material: blood. The receptors were sampled from a woman aged 18-35 years with Graves' ophthalmopathy.

This clonotype was detected many times. The chain carries TRBV30 and TRBJ2-1, with 13 bases matching TRBD2. The length of the CDR3 is 17 residues. Trimming cost V 1 base and J 2 bases; bases outside gene matches: 5. Per the germline V gene, CDR1 is GTSNPN and CDR2 is SVGIG (reference sequence). CDR3 in amino acids: CAWSAGTSGAAYNEQFF. As DNA, the CDR3 is TGTGCCTGGAGTGCCGGGACTAGCGGGGCGGCCTACAATGAGCAGTTCTTC.

There are many counts of this clonotype. The chain carries TRBV4-2 and TRBJ2-1, with 10 positions matching TRBD2. Trimming at V came to 1 base and at J to 7 bases, leaving 7 bases not matched to a gene. In germline, CDR1 is LGHNA, CDR2 YNFKEQ. The CDR3 spans 16 residues. The CDR3, as DNA: TGTGCCAGCAGCCAAGGAGCGGGAGGGCCGGTGAATGAGCAGTTCTTC. Translating gives CASSQGAGGPVNEQFF.

This clonotype was found many times. The CDR3 DNA reads as TGTGCCAGCAGCTTAGTGGGCCCGCGAGGGGGCGGCTATGGCTACACCTTC. Its protein product is CASSLVGPRGGGYGYTF. The chain links TRBV7-9 to TRBJ1-2; TRBD1 agrees at 7 bases. There are 17 residues in the CDR3. Germline-derived CDR1 and CDR2 are SEHNR and FQNEAQ (reference sequence). The J segment lost 4 bases and the V segment lost 1 base, leaving 12 bases of the junction unmatched. Supplemented by reference TRBV7-9 and TRBJ1-2, the full variable domain reads DTGVSQNPRHKITKRGQNVTFRCDPISEHNRLYWYRQTLGQGPEFLTYFQNEAQLEKSRLLSDRFSAERPKGSFSTLEIQRTEQGDSAMYLCASSLVGPRGGGYGYTFGSGTRLTVV.

This clonotype was recorded many times. The genes are TRBV7-8 and TRBJ1-6; tentative D call: TRBD1 (6 bases). V was clipped by 0 bases and J by 7 bases, with 10 bases between them. CDR1 is SGHVS, CDR2 FQNEAQ, per germline. CDR3 length: 15 amino acids. In nucleotides, the CDR3 is TGTGCCAGCAGCTTAGCGAGGACAGAAAATTCACCCCTCCACTTT. Translating gives CASSLARTENSPLHF.

This clonotype was seen once. The chain joins TRBV5-1 to TRBJ1-4; D is uncertain. CDR1 is SGHRS, CDR2 YFSETQ, per germline. The ends were cut back, 0 bases at V and 4 bases at J, with 10 bases in the middle. This CDR3 comprises 15 residues. The CDR3 here is CASSLAGSGNEKLFF. As DNA, the CDR3 is TGCGCCAGCAGCTTGGCTGGCAGCGGTAATGAAAAACTGTTTTTT.

This clonotype was counted ten times or more. This sequence joins TRBV12-3 or TRBV12-4 and TRBJ2-5; 13 bases are a match to TRBD2. Unmatched junction bases numbered 6, after V lost 6 bases and J lost 5 bases. This CDR3 has 15 residues. The CDR3 DNA sequence: TGTGCCAGCAGCGCGGGACTAGCGGGATCGGAGACCCAGTACTTC. This encodes CASSAGLAGSETQYF.

As concerns this clonotype: Given a much more abundant clone one base away, this may be a read error. The conserved final phenylalanine or tryptophan is absent from the CDR3, which likely points to a read error. The chain links TRBV19 to TRBJ2-1; D unclear. CDR1 LNHDA and CDR2 SQIVND come from the germline V gene (reference sequence). V was cut by 3 bases and J by 6 bases, with 21 bases left in between. This CDR3 comprises 17 residues. CDR3: CASSIPILYTPSNEQFL. The CDR3 nucleotides read TGTGCCAGTAGTATTCCAATATTGTACACTCCTTCCAATGAGCAGTTCCTC.

This clonotype was counted between two and nine times. The rearrangement links TRBV19 to TRBJ1-4, with TRBD1 identical over 7 bases. The germline gives CDR1 LNHDA, CDR2 SQIVND (reference sequence). The V segment lost 6 bases and the J segment 1 base; nucleotides outside the gene matches: 5. CDR3 length: 15 amino acids. The CDR3 region has the DNA TGTGCCAGTAGCAGAGGGGGCGGAACTAATGAAAAACTGTTTTTT. Its protein product is CASSRGGGTNEKLFF.

This clonotype has at least ten counts. The V call is TRBV12-3 or TRBV12-4, the J call TRBJ2-1; TRBD2 agrees at 9 bases. The CDR3 sequence is 17 residues long. After removal of 5 bases from V and 0 bases from J, the junction contained 8 bases not matched to a gene. The CDR3 coding sequence is TGTGCCAGCAGTCGAGCGATTAGCGGGAGCTCCTACAATGAGCAGTTCTTC. It translates to CASSRAISGSSYNEQFF.